This T cell receptor (beta chain) comes out of a study of blood T cell repertoires in COVID-19. Across the study: The United States, Italy and Spain were the sources of the acute and convalescent COVID-19 samples. From T cells, B-cell-depleted T cells, or PBMCs came the material, which was cDNA or gDNA.

Per the original methods: Researchers report that nucleated cell counts were estimated from reference gene primer amplification. The table came from immunoSEQ multiplex PCR; TCRdb's copy has only in-frame clones and leaves some out. Clonal size and the V and J genes are those of that table, whereas D and trimming came from the DNA. This repertoire shows some 97,000 clones, just over 85% found once; its top ten account for roughly 4.7%. CDR1 is SGHTA, CDR2 FQGNSA, per germline. The ends lost 2 bases at V and 4 bases at J; junction bases unmatched: 7. There are 15 residues in the CDR3. The sequenced sample consisted of peripheral blood. The chain recombines TRBV7-2 with TRBJ2-7; TRBD1 aligns across 8 bases. The sequence derives from a human donor in a cohort sampled during active COVID-19. DNA for the CDR3: TGTGCCAGCAGCTTATTTGGCAGGGGGCGGTACGAGCAGTACTTC. Encoded protein: CASSLFGRGRYEQYF.